This record covers a single T cell receptor beta chain. This sample is part of a study of blood T cell repertoires in COVID-19. Overall study: The samples span acute and convalescent COVID-19 from the United States, Italy and Spain. T cells, B-cell-depleted T cells, or PBMCs supplied cDNA or gDNA.

Per the authors' pipeline: Amplified reference gene primers provided the basis for estimating nucleated cell counts. TCRdb keeps only in-frame clones here, not all; method: immunoSEQ multiplex PCR. V, J and clone size derive from that table, while D and trimming were established from the DNA sequence. Of over 200,000 clones listed, 89% are singletons. The specimen was peripheral blood. The TCR originated in a man between 60 and 75 years old who had recovered from COVID-19.

CDR3 protein: CASSVGSSYNSPLHF. CDR3 DNA sequence: TGTGCCAGCAGCGTAGGGAGCTCCTATAATTCACCCCTCCACTTT. V is TRBV9 and J is TRBJ1-6; D gene ambiguous. The CDR3 extends over 15 amino acids. Germline-derived CDR1 and CDR2 are SGDLS and YYNGEE. Trimming removed 0 bases at V and 0 bases at J, with 4 bases between.